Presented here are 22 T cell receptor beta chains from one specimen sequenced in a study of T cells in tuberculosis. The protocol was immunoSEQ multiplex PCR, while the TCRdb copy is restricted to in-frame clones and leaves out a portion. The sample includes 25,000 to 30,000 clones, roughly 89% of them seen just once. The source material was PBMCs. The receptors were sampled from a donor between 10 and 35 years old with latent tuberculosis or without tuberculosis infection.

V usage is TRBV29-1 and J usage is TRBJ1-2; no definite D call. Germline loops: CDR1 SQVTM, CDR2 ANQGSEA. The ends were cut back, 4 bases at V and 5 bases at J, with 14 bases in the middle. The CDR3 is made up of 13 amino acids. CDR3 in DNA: TGCAGCGTTGGAGGCGGGGAAGGGTATGGCTACACCTTC. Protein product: CSVGGGEGYGYTF.

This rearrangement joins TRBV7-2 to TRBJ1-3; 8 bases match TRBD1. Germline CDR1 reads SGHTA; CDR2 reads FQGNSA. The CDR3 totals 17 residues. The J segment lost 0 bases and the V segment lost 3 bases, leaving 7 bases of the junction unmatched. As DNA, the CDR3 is TGTGCCAGCAGCTTGAACAGGGGGTCCGTCTCTGGAAACACCATATATTTT. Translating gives CASSLNRGSVSGNTIYF.

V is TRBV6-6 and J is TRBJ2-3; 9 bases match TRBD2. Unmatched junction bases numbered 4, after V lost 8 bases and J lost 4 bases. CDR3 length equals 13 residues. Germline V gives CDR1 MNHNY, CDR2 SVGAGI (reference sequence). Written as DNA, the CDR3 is TGTGCCAGCCGGGGCGGGGGGGCAGATACGCAGTATTTT. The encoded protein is CASRGGGADTQYF.

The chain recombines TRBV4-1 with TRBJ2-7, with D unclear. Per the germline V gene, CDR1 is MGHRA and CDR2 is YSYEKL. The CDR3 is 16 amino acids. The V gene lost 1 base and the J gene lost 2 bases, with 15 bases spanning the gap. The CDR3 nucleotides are TGCGCCAGCAGCCAAGTTCTCCACTCACTCCCCTACGAGCAGTACTTC. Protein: CASSQVLHSLPYEQYF.

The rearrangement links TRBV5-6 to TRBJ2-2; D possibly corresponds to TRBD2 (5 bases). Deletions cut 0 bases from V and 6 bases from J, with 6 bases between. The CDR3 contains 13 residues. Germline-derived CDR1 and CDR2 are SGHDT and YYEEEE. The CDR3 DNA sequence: TGTGCCAGCAGCTTGGGGGGAGCCGGGGAGCTGTTTTTT. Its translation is CASSLGGAGELFF.

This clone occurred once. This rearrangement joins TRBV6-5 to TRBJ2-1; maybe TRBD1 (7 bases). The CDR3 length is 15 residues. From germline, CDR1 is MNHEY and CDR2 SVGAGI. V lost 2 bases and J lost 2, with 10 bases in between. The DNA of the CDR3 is TGTGCCAGCAGTTACCAGGGGGGCACCTACAATGAGCAGTTCTTC. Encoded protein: CASSYQGGTYNEQFF.

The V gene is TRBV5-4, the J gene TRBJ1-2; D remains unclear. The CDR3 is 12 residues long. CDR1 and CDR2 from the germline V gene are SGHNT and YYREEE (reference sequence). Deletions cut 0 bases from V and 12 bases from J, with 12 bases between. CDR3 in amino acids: CASSLDGIPNTF. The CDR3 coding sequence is TGTGCCAGCAGCTTGGACGGGATCCCTAACACCTTC.

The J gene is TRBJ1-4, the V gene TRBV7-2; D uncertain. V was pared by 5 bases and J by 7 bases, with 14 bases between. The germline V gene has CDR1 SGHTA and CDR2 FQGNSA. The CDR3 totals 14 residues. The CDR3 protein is CASSDSRVSEKLFF. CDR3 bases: TGTGCCAGCAGCGATAGTCGGGTCAGTGAAAAACTGTTTTTT.

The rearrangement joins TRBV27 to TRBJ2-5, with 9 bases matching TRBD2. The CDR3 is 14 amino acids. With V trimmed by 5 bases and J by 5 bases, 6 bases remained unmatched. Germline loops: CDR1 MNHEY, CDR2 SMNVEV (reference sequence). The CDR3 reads CASSISGGPETQYF. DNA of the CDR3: TGTGCCAGCAGTATTAGCGGGGGCCCCGAGACCCAGTACTTC.

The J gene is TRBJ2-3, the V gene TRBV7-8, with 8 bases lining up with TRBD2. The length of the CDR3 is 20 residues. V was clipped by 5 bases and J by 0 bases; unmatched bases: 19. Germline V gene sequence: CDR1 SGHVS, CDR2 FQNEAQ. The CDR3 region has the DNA TGTGCCAGCAGCCCACTGCTACGCGGGAGCGGGGGCCGTAGCACAGATACGCAGTATTTT. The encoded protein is CASSPLLRGSGGRSTDTQYF. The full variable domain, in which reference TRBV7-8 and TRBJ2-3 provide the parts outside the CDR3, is GAGVSQSPRYKVAKRGQDVALRCDPISGHVSLFWYQQALGQGPEFLTYFQNEAQLDKSGLPSDRFFAERPEGSVSTLKIQRTQQEDSAVYLCASSPLLRGSGGRSTDTQYFGPGTRLTVL.

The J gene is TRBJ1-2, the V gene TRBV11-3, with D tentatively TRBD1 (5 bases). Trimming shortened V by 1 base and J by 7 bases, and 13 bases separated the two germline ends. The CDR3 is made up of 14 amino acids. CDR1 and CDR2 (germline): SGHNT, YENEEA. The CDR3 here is CASSLGPGDSGYTF. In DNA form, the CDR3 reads TGTGCCAGCAGCTTAGGTCCGGGGGATAGTGGCTACACCTTC.

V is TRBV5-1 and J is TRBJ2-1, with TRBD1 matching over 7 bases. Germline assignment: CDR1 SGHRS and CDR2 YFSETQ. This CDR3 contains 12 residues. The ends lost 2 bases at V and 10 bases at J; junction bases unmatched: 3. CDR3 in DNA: TGCGCCAGCAGCTTCACAGGGGTCGAGCAGTTCTTC. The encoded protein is CASSFTGVEQFF.

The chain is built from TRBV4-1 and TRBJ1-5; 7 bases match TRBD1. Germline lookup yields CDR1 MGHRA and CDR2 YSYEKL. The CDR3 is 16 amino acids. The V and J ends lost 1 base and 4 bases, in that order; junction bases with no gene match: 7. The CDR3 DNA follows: TGCGCCAGCAGCCAAGTTAAGGGACAGAATAATCAGCCCCAGCATTTT. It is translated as CASSQVKGQNNQPQHF.

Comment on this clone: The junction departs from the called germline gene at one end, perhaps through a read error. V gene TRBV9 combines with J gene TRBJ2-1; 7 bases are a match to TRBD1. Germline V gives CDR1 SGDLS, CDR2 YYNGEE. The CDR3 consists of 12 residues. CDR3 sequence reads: CLGTVSYNEQFF. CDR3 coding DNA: TGCCTAGGGACAGTCTCCTACAATGAGCAGTTCTTC.

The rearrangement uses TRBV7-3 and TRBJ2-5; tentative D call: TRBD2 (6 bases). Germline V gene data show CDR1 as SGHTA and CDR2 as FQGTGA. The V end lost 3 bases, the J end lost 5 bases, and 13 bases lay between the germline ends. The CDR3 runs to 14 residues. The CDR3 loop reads CASSFMGRSETQYF. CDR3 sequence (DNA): TGTGCCAGCAGCTTTATGGGGAGGTCGGAGACCCAGTACTTC. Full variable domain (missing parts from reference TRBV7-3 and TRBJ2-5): GAGVSQTPSNKVTEKGKYVELRCDPISGHTALYWYRQSLGQGPEFLIYFQGTGAADDSGLPNDRFFAVRPEGSVSTLKIQRTERGDSAVYLCASSFMGRSETQYFGPGTRLLVL.

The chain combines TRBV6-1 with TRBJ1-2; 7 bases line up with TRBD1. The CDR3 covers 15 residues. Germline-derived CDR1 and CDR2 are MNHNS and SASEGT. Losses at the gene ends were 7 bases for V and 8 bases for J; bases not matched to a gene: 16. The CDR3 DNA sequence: TGTGCCAGCACCCAGGGGGGACCCCAGACGGGCGGCTACACCTTC. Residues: CASTQGGPQTGGYTF.

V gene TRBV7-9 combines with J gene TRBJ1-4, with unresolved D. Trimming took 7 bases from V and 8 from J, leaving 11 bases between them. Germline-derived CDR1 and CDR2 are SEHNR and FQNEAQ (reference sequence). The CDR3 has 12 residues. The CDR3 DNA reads TGTGCCAGCAACCATGAGAGGGAAAAACTGTTTTTT. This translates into CASNHEREKLFF.

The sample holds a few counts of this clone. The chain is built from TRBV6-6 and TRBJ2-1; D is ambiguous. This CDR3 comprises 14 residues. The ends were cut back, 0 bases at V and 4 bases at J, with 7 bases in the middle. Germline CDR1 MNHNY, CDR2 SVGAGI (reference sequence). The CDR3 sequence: CASSYSSVYNEQFF. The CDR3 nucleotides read TGTGCCAGCAGTTACTCCTCGGTATACAATGAGCAGTTCTTC.

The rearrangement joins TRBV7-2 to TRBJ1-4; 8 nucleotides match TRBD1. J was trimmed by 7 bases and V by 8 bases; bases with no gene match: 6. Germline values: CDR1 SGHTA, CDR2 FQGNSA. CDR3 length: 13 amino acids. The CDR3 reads CASQQGVGEKLFF. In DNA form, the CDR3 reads TGTGCCAGCCAACAGGGGGTGGGTGAAAAACTGTTTTTT.

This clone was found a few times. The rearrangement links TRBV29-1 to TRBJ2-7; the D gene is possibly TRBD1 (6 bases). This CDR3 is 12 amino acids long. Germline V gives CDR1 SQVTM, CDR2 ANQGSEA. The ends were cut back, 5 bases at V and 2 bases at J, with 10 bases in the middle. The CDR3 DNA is TGCAGCGTTTCCGGACAGACCTACGAGCAGTACTTC. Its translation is CSVSGQTYEQYF.

The CDR3: CASSEKQGGRGQPQHF. CDR3 sequence (DNA): TGTGCCAGCAGTGAAAAACAGGGGGGGAGAGGGCAGCCCCAGCATTTT. V usage is TRBV6-1 and J usage is TRBJ1-5; 8 positions match TRBD1. Germline CDR1 is MNHNS and CDR2 is SASEGT. This CDR3 has 16 residues. The V segment lost 2 bases and the J segment 7 bases; nucleotides outside the gene matches: 10.

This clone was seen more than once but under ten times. CDR3 region: CASSSLAVHNEQFF. The DNA of the CDR3 is TGTGCCAGCAGCTCTCTAGCGGTCCACAATGAGCAGTTCTTC. The chain employs TRBV7-2 and TRBJ2-1; TRBD2 agrees at 7 bases. The CDR3 runs to 14 residues. From germline, CDR1 is SGHTA and CDR2 FQGNSA. V lost 4 bases to trimming and J lost 5 bases; unmatched junction nucleotides: 5.